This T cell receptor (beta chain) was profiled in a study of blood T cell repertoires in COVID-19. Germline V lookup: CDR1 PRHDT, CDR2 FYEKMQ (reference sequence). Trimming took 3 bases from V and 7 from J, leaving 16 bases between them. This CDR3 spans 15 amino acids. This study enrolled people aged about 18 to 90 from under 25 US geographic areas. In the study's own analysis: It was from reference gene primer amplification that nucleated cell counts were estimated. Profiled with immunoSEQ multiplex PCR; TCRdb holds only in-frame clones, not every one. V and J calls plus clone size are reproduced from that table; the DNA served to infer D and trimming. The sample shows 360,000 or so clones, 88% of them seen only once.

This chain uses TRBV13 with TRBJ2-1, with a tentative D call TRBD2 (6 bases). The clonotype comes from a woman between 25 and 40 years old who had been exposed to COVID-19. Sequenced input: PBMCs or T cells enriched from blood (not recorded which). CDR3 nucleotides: TGTGCCAGCAGCTTTCGGGAGCGGGTCGGTAATGAGCAGTTCTTC. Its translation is CASSFRERVGNEQFF.